This T cell receptor beta chain was sequenced in a study of T cell changes during pregnancy in multiple sclerosis. Germline V gene sequence: CDR1 ENHRY, CDR2 SYGVKD. Trimming cost V 11 bases and J 3 bases; bases outside gene matches: 2. This CDR3 has 12 residues. Some clones are missing from TCRdb's copy, which holds only in-frame ones; the method was immunoSEQ multiplex PCR. The table shows approximately 74,000 clones, with about 88% occurring only once. This clone was counted only a few times. The source of this sequence is a female donor with multiple sclerosis, enrolled in a pregnancy study. The sequencing used peripheral blood, collected before pregnancy. The chain carries TRBV10-3 and TRBJ1-1, with 11 bases identical to TRBD1. The CDR3, as DNA: TGTGCCGTGGGACAGGGGGACACTGAAGCTTTCTTT. It is translated as CAVGQGDTEAFF.